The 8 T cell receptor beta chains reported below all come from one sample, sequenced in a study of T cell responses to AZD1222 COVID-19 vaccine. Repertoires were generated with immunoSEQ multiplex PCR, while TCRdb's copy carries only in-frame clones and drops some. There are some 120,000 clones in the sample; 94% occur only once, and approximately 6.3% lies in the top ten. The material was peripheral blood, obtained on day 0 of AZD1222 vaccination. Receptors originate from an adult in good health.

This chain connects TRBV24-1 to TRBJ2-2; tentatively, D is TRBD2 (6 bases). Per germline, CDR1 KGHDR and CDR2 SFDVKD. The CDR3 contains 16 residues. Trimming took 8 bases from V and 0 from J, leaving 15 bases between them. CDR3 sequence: CATTSGLYTNTGELFF. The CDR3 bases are TGTGCCACCACCTCGGGACTCTATACGAACACCGGGGAGCTGTTTTTT.

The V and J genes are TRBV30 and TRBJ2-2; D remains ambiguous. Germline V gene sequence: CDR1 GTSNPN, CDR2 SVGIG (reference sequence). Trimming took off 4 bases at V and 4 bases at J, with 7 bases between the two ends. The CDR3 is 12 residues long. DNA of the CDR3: TGTGCCTGGAATGGGGTCACCGGGGAGCTGTTTTTT. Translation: CAWNGVTGELFF. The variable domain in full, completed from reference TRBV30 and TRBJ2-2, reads SQTIHQWPATLVQPVGSPLSLECTVEGTSNPNLYWYRQAAGRGLQLLFYSVGIGQISSEVPQNLSASRPQDRQFILSSKKLLLSDSGFYLCAWNGVTGELFFGEGSRLTVL.

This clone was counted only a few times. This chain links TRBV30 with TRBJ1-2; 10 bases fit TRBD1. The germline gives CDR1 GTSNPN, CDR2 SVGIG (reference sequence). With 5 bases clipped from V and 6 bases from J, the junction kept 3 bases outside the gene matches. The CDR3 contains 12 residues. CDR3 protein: CAWATGGDGYTF. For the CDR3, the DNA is TGTGCCTGGGCGACAGGGGGCGATGGCTACACCTTC.

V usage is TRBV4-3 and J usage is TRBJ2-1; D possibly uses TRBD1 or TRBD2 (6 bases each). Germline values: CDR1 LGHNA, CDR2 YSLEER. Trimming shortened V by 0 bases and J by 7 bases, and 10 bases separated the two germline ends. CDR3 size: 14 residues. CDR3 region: CASSQERRGNEQFF. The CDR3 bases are TGCGCCAGCAGCCAAGAAAGGAGGGGGAATGAGCAGTTCTTC.

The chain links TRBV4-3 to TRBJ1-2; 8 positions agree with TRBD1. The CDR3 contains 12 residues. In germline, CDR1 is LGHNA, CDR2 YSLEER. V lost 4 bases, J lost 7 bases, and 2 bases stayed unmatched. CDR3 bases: TGCGCCAGCAGCCCAGGGGGCCGTGGCTACACCTTC. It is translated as CASSPGGRGYTF.

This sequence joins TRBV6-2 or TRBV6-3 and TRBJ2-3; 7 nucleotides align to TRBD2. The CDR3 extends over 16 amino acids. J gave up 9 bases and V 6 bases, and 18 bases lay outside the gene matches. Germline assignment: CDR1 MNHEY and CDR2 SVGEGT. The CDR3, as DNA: TGTGCCAGCAGCCCTTCGGGTAGCGGGTATCCGGGGACGCAGTATTTT. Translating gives CASSPSGSGYPGTQYF.

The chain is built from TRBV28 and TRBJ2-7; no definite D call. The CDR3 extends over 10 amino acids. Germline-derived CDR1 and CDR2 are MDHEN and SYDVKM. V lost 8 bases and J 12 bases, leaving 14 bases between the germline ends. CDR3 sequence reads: CASFRVVGYF. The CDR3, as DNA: TGTGCCAGCTTCCGGGTAGTGGGGTACTTC.

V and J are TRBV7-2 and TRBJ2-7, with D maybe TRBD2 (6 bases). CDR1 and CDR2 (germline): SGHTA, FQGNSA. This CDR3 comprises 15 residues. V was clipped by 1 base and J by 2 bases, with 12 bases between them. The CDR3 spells CASSLDQGGPYEQYF. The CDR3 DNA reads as TGTGCCAGCAGCTTAGATCAGGGAGGACCCTACGAGCAGTACTTC. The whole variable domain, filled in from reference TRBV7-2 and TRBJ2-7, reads GAGVSQSPSNKVTEKGKDVELRCDPISGHTALYWYRQSLGQGLEFLIYFQGNSAPDKSGLPSDRFSAERTGGSVSTLTIQRTQQEDSAVYLCASSLDQGGPYEQYFGPGTRLTVT.